These T cell receptor beta chains were read from a single sample in a study of response to subunit inactivated influenza vaccine. TCRdb redid the calling of the RT-PCR reads with MiXCR, one entry per CDR3 protein. Of fewer than 750,000 distinct CDR3 sequences listed, about 14% are singletons. The sequencing here drew on PBMCs from blood, taken roughly 12 days after vaccination. The source is a man in his fifties or sixties who received an inactivated influenza vaccine. Each CDR3 is given with its conserved first and last residue. The D gene is left open where the match is weak. Clone size is not always given. Where it is, it says once, few, many or a class for expanded clones.

clone_size	v_call	d_call	j_call	cdr3_aa	cdr3_nt
-	TRBV20-1	TRBD1	TRBJ1-5	CSACTGAFSNQPQHF	TGCAGTGCTTGTACAGGGGCGTTTAGCAATCAGCCCCAGCATTTT
few	TRBV15	-	TRBJ2-1	CATSRHRVRDSDEQFF	TGTGCCACCAGCAGACACAGGGTACGGGATTCGGATGAGCAGTTCTTC
-	TRBV20-1	-	TRBJ2-7	CSASVGQSEQYF	TGCAGTGCTAGTGTCGGTCAGAGCGAGCAGTACTTC
-	TRBV5-1	-	TRBJ2-7	CASSLEGTLGEQYF	TGCGCCAGCAGCTTGGAAGGGACGCTCGGGGAGCAGTACTTC
-	TRBV20-1	TRBD2	TRBJ2-6	CSARDRGLAGPSGANVLTF	TGCAGTGCTAGAGACCGGGGACTAGCGGGACCCTCTGGGGCCAACGTCCTGACTTTC
-	TRBV25-1	-	TRBJ2-2	CASGNLGGIGELFF	TGTGCCAGCGGAAATCTCGGGGGCATCGGGGAGCTGTTTTTT
-	TRBV20-1	TRBD2	TRBJ2-2	CSVNSGGSVYGELFF	TGCAGTGTTAACAGCGGGGGGAGTGTATACGGGGAGCTGTTTTTT
few	TRBV7-9	-	TRBJ2-3	CASSLAMDTQYF	TGTGCCAGCAGCTTAGCGATGGATACGCAGTATTTT
few	TRBV27	TRBD2	TRBJ2-7	CASSLRLASYEQYF	TGTGCCAGCAGTCTCAGACTAGCGAGCTACGAGCAGTACTTC
-	TRBV7-3	TRBD2	TRBJ2-7	CASSTAASGSDEQYF	TGTGCCAGCAGCACCGCAGCTAGCGGTTCCGACGAGCAGTACTTC
-	TRBV19	-	TRBJ1-5	CANPRGRVGQPQHF	TGTGCCAACCCCCGGGGGAGGGTAGGGCAGCCCCAGCATTTT
many	TRBV29-1	TRBD2	TRBJ2-1	CSVEVGLAGGGEQFF	TGCAGCGTTGAAGTAGGTCTAGCGGGAGGTGGAGAGCAGTTCTTC
many	TRBV12-3/TRBV12-4	TRBD1	TRBJ2-2	CASSLDRAVSGELFF	TGTGCCAGCAGTCTCGACAGGGCGGTATCCGGGGAGCTGTTTTTT
-	TRBV18	-	TRBJ2-2	CSSSPPGGLDTGELFF	TGTTCCAGCTCACCACCAGGGGGACTCGACACCGGGGAGCTGTTTTTT
-	TRBV20-1	-	TRBJ1-4	CSATPGRLDEKLFF	TGCAGTGCTACCCCCGGACGGCTAGATGAAAAACTGTTTTTT
few	TRBV28	-	TRBJ1-3	CASSMDSGYSGNTIYF	TGTGCCAGCAGTATGGACAGCGGCTACTCTGGAAACACCATATATTTT
few	TRBV6-1	-	TRBJ1-5	CASRDNTNQPQHF	TGTGCCAGCAGAGACAACACCAATCAGCCCCAGCATTTT
-	TRBV5-1	-	TRBJ2-5	CASSPGGVGETQYF	TGCGCCAGCAGCCCAGGAGGGGTTGGAGAGACCCAGTACTTC
few	TRBV5-1	-	TRBJ2-7	CASSLEPYSQYEQYF	TGCGCCAGCAGCTTGGAACCTTATTCCCAATACGAGCAGTACTTC
-	TRBV20-1	-	TRBJ2-7	CSARRASSGWEQYF	TGCAGTGCTAGAAGAGCTAGCTCCGGGTGGGAGCAGTACTTC
-	TRBV24-1	-	TRBJ2-3	CATSDFRARTDTQYF	TGTGCCACCAGTGATTTCAGGGCTAGGACAGATACGCAGTATTTT
-	TRBV7-9	-	TRBJ2-1	CASGTLNEQFF	TGTGCCAGCGGTACATTGAATGAGCAGTTCTTC
few	TRBV10-3	-	TRBJ2-1	CAISVKFSGYNEQFF	TGTGCCATCAGTGTGAAGTTTTCTGGCTACAATGAGCAGTTCTTC
many	TRBV28	TRBD2	TRBJ2-7	CASRKLAGPYEQYF	TGTGCCAGCAGAAAACTAGCGGGACCGTACGAGCAGTACTTC
many	TRBV5-1	-	TRBJ2-1	CASSSGMQNNEQFF	TGCGCCAGCAGCTCCGGGATGCAAAACAATGAGCAGTTCTTC
-	TRBV7-8	-	TRBJ2-5	CASMAERGAQETQYF	TGTGCCAGCATGGCTGAGAGGGGGGCCCAAGAGACCCAGTACTTC
few	TRBV20-1	TRBD2	TRBJ2-3	CSARALAGATDTQYF	TGCAGTGCTAGAGCCTTAGCGGGAGCCACAGATACGCAGTATTTT
many	TRBV12-3/TRBV12-4	TRBD2	TRBJ2-5	CASSLGLAGELETQYF	TGTGCCAGCAGTTTAGGACTAGCGGGGGAACTAGAGACCCAGTACTTC
many	TRBV15	-	TRBJ2-5	CATSRAAGQETQYF	TGTGCCACCAGCAGAGCGGCGGGCCAAGAGACCCAGTACTTC
-	TRBV29-1	-	TRBJ2-4	CSARDANIQYF	TGCAGCGCTCGGGATGCAAACATTCAGTACTTC
-	TRBV12-3/TRBV12-4	TRBD2	TRBJ2-7	CASSLASGLSYEQYF	TGTGCCAGCAGTTTGGCTAGCGGGTTGTCCTACGAGCAGTACTTC
-	TRBV21-1	-	TRBJ1-3	CASQGQGSSGNTIYF	TGTGCCAGCCAGGGACAGGGGAGTTCGGGAAACACCATATATTTT
once	TRBV10-3	TRBD1	TRBJ1-4	CAIRGGTGTFEKLFF	TGTGCCATCAGGGGAGGGACAGGAACTTTTGAAAAACTGTTTTTT
-	TRBV20-1	TRBD2	TRBJ2-3	CSARDYGTSVLSTDTQYF	TGCAGTGCTAGAGATTACGGGACTAGCGTCCTTAGCACAGATACGCAGTATTTT
few	TRBV12-3/TRBV12-4	TRBD2	TRBJ2-5	CASNFGLAGEETQYF	TGTGCCAGCAATTTCGGACTAGCGGGAGAAGAGACCCAGTACTTC
many	TRBV12-3/TRBV12-4	-	TRBJ2-2	CASSLLETGELFF	TGTGCCAGCAGTTTGTTAGAAACCGGGGAGCTGTTTTTT
-	TRBV15	-	TRBJ2-4	CATSRSILQGMWNIQYF	TGTGCCACCAGCAGATCAATACTTCAGGGGATGTGGAACATTCAGTACTTC
-	TRBV5-6	TRBD2	TRBJ2-5	CASSYSGGAVETQYF	TGTGCCAGCAGCTATAGCGGGGGGGCCGTTGAGACCCAGTACTTC
few	TRBV12-3/TRBV12-4	-	TRBJ1-2	CASSTETVFERGYTF	TGTGCCAGCAGTACGGAAACAGTATTCGAAAGGGGCTACACCTTC
few	TRBV2	TRBD2	TRBJ2-1	CASSEGRGRDNEQFF	TGTGCCAGCAGTGAGGGCCGAGGGAGGGACAATGAGCAGTTCTTC
few	TRBV6-2/TRBV6-3	-	TRBJ2-3	CASSYLKAPTDTQYF	TGTGCCAGCAGTTACCTTAAGGCCCCTACAGATACGCAGTATTTT
few	TRBV20-1	TRBD2	TRBJ2-1	CSAPRPGGDEQFF	TGCAGTGCCCCCCGGCCGGGAGGGGATGAGCAGTTCTTC
few	TRBV5-1	-	TRBJ1-1	CASRVQSQGTEAFF	TGCGCCAGCCGGGTCCAGTCACAGGGCACTGAAGCTTTCTTT
-	TRBV28	-	TRBJ1-4	CASSFLEKLFF	TGTGCCAGCAGTTTTCTTGAAAAACTGTTTTTT
-	TRBV4-1	TRBD2	TRBJ2-7	CASAPGGGAGYEQYF	TGCGCCAGCGCCCCTGGGGGGGGAGCCGGGTACGAGCAGTACTTC